This TCR beta chain originates from a study of blood T cell repertoires in COVID-19 (dated by TCRdb to between 2020 and 2021). Some background on the complete study: The collaborator samples originated in the United States, Italy and Spain and spanned the acute and convalescent phases of COVID-19. The material from the prospective study consisted of cDNA or gDNA derived from T cells, B-cell-depleted T cells, or PBMCs. The repertoires were released in a freely available public database meant as a resource for research on the immune response to SARS-CoV-2. A de-identified subject ID, COVID-19 status, age in years and sex were almost always included in the sample metadata. The dataset comprised deeply sampled blood TCRbeta repertoires from subjects exposed to, actively infected with, or recovered from COVID-19. Samples were obtained from the ongoing ImmuneRACE study (first 160 participants) and from roughly 1,300 subjects provided by 6 global collaborators. Where HLA class I and class II types were available, the types were taken from metadata supplied by the sample provider, not from assay-based typing.

The CDR1 and CDR2 encoded by the germline V gene are MGHRA and YSYEKL. From the cysteine through the phenylalanine, the CDR3 covers 15 amino acids. The DNA shown is the 45-base CDR3, in frame from base 1. Trimmed from V: 3 bases; trimmed from J: 1 base; junction bases lacking a gene match: 5. TCRbeta CDR3 regions were amplified from genomic DNA using the immunoSEQ Assay, a bias-controlled multiplex PCR. The study's processing was this. Within the assay, amplification of reference gene primers was used to estimate how many nucleated cells each sample contained. To quantify the absolute abundance of each unique TCRbeta CDR3 rearrangement, sequence reads were collapsed and filtered. For each sample, productive Simpson clonality was calculated as the square root of Simpson's diversity index across productive rearrangements. This immuneACCESS table, as held by TCRdb, lists in-frame sequences with V and J called but not all clones. Of the missing ones, under half trace to an unresolved V gene in checked studies; the others have no known cause. V, J and clone size derive from that table, while D and trimming were established from the DNA sequence. The sample includes 200,000 or so clones, with roughly four fifths observed a single time. The ten largest make up more than 5% of the sample.

Each collaborating institution followed its own protocols to collect whole blood in K2EDTA tubes. For TCRbeta analysis, collaborators shipped samples as frozen whole blood, isolated PBMCs, or DNA extracted from either of those sample types. General findings and caveats noted by the study authors: Clinical and demographic metadata were provided uncurated, with the amount varying by source and participant.

Points on this clone: Its antigen is still unknown. No much larger clone exists at a distance of one base, and base qualities are not known.

The V gene is TRBV4-1 and the J gene is TRBJ1-1, and TRBD1 aligns with 7 junction nucleotides. This clonotype was obtained from a woman in her 30s with acute or convalescent COVID-19. The source material was peripheral blood. The CDR3 amino acid sequence is: CASSHPDRANTEAFF. DNA sequence: TGCGCCAGCAGCCATCCTGACAGGGCGAACACTGAAGCTTTCTTT.